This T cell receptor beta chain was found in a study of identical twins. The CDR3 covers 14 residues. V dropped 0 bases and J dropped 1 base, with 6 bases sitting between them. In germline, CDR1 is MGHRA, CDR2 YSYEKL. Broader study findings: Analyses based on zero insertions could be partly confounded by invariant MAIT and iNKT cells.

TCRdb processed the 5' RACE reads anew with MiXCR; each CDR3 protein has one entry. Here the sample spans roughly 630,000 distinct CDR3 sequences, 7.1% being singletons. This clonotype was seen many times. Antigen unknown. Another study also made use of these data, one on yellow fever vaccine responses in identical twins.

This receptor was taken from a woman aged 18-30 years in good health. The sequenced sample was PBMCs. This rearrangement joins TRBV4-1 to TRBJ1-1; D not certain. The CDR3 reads CASSQEHKNTEAFF. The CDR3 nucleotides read TGCGCCAGCAGCCAAGAACACAAGAACACTGAAGCTTTCTTT.